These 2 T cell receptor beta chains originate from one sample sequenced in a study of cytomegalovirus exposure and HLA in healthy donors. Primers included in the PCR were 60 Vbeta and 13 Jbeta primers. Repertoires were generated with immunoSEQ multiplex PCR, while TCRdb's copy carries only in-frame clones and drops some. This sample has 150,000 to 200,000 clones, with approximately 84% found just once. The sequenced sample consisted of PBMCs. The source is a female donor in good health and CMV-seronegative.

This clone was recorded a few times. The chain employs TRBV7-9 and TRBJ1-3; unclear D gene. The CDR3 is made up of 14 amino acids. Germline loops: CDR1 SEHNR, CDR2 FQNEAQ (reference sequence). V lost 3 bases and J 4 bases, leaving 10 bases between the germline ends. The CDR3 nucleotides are TGTGCCAGCAGCTTCGGGGAGTCCGGAAACACCATATATTTT. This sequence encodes CASSFGESGNTIYF.

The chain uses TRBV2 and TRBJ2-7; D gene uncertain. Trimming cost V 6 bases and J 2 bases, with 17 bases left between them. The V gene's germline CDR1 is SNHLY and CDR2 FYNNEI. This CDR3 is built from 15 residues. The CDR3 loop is CASSPTVTSPYEQYF. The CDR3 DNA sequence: TGTGCCAGCAGCCCCACGGTCACCTCACCCTACGAGCAGTACTTC.